The rows below give T cell receptor beta chains drawn from one sample of a study of identical twins. TCRdb fed the 5' RACE reads into MiXCR, producing one record per CDR3 protein. The sample consists of about 1.7 million distinct CDR3 sequences, around 33% of them appearing once. Material: cord blood. Source of these receptors: a newborn girl in good health. Both conserved end residues are trimmed from each CDR3. Clone size is shown for a subset of rows, as once, few, many or a class of expanded clone.

>few|TRBJ2-7|TRBV21-1
ASSNGWTGQTDEQY
>NA|TRBJ1-4|TRBV3-1
ASSPRDRENEKLF
>NA|TRBJ2-1|TRBV4-1
ASSQDPTSGRAYNEQF
>NA|TRBJ2-2|TRBV3-1
ASSQELAGGDTGELF
>NA|TRBJ1-2|TRBV27
ASSLSTGRYNYGYT
>NA|TRBJ2-5|TRBV20-1
SAADRVYQETQY
>few|TRBJ1-1|TRBV7-6
ASSSLVTDEAF
>once|NA|TRBV12-3/TRBV12-4
ASSLVGRSHEQY
>NA|TRBJ2-4|TRBV6-5
ASSAPGHYYNEQY
>few|TRBJ1-4|TRBV28
ASRGWVTNEKLF
>few|TRBJ2-7|TRBV4-1
ASSPVPGTGVTYEQY
>few|TRBJ1-1|TRBV5-1
ASGGGSGYTEAF
>NA|TRBJ2-5|TRBV11-2
ASSLPRNLWAGRGETQY
>NA|TRBJ2-3|TRBV6-6
ASTKGGASTTDTQY
>few|TRBJ2-3|TRBV12-3/TRBV12-4
ASREEAVGEDTQY
>few|TRBJ2-3|TRBV5-1
ASSLVGQGMGTDTQY
>NA|TRBJ1-5|TRBV20-1
SARIQGSNQPQH
>NA|TRBJ2-7|TRBV12-3/TRBV12-4
ASTGTTSWEQY
>NA|TRBJ1-4|TRBV7-9
ASRESPGTANEKLF
>NA|TRBJ2-7|TRBV20-1
SARDWETSGSWEQY
>few|TRBJ2-1|TRBV6-2/TRBV6-3
ASSPPPGLAGGTSSYNEQF
>few|TRBJ2-6|TRBV20-1
SATGQGANVLT
>NA|NA|TRBV20-1
SALSGVAYNEQY
>NA|TRBJ1-4|TRBV3-1
ASSLSSEKLF
>few|TRBJ2-1|TRBV25-1
ASRERGPSGVNEQF
>NA|TRBJ2-7|TRBV20-1
SAPTSDSYEQY
>few|TRBJ2-3|TRBV12-3/TRBV12-4
ASSKRGPGTDTQY
>NA|TRBJ2-2|TRBV7-9
ASSSIGGALTGELF
>few|TRBJ2-1|TRBV4-2
ASSQITSGRANEQF
>many|TRBJ1-2|TRBV21-1
ASSKEGGNYGYT
>few|TRBJ2-3|TRBV7-2
ASSLAGPRDTQY
>few|TRBJ1-5|TRBV12-3/TRBV12-4
ASSTQGNSNQPQH
>NA|NA|TRBV12-3/TRBV12-4
ASSFGQGARKTQY
>few|TRBJ2-7|TRBV4-2
ASSQLRNYRYEQY
>NA|TRBJ2-5|TRBV5-1
ASSNGPGLQTNEQY
>NA|TRBJ2-1|TRBV12-3/TRBV12-4
ASSLGTRETQF
>NA|TRBJ2-4|TRBV6-1
ASSENRGKNIQY
>few|TRBJ2-7|TRBV27
ASSLKGRAYEQY
>NA|TRBJ2-7|TRBV6-5
ASSSDKSSGRPSYEQY
>once|TRBJ1-4|TRBV6-1
ASSVRDRGDGKLF
>NA|TRBJ1-1|TRBV10-3
AISESWDRAAF
>NA|TRBJ1-1|TRBV15
ATSRDRSGAF